Sequencing of this T cell receptor (beta chain) was carried out in a study of Graves' ophthalmopathy and Graves' hyperthyroidism. Study-level findings and limits: Predictions made by the model for ophthalmopathy progression reached under 71% sensitivity and roughly 75% specificity. Among expanded thyroid clonotypes above 0.001 frequency, most also occurred in blood.

This clonotype was observed many times. Its antigen is unidentified. The germline V gene has CDR1 MDHEN and CDR2 SYDVKM. Germline trimming cut 3 bases from V and 2 bases from J; bases unmatched to any gene: 7. The CDR3 totals 15 residues. Presentation of ophthalmopathy in the donors involved moderate-to-severe activity, CAS ≥3, NOSPECS ≥4 and a duration under 3 months. Clinical symptoms and serum thyroxine were used for diagnosis; TRAb, thyroid ultrasound and orbital computed tomography were also relied on. The TCR beta CDR3 regions underwent amplification from RNA transcripts. In the first round, RT-PCR was carried out with HTBI primers, and a multiplex PCR formed the second round. TCRdb recomputed calls from the multiplex PCR reads with MiXCR, one row per CDR3 protein. The sample has roughly 480,000 distinct CDR3 sequences; roughly 14% are singletons.

The sequence came from a woman aged 25 to 39 with Graves' ophthalmopathy. The chain has TRBV28 and TRBJ2-7; 7 nucleotides align to TRBD1. The sample was blood. CDR3 amino acids: CASSFIADRAYEQYF. In DNA form, the CDR3 reads TGTGCCAGCAGTTTTATCGCAGACAGGGCCTACGAGCAGTACTTC.